Shown below are 8 T cell receptor beta chains from a single sample sequenced in a study of blood T cells in healthy people across ages. A J-beta primer mix and a sample-barcoded 5' primer were used in a second PCR of roughly 7 to 12 cycles. From the 5' RACE reads, TCRdb called clonotypes with MiXCR, one entry per CDR3 protein. The table records approximately 1.5 million distinct CDR3 sequences, 34% of them present only once. The sequenced sample consisted of blood. The receptors originated from a woman younger than 45 in good health.

Ten or more counts support this clonotype. The chain joins TRBV20-1 to TRBJ2-5, with 7 bases that match TRBD2. Germline V gene data show CDR1 as DFQATT and CDR2 as SNEGSKA (reference sequence). After removal of 5 bases from V and 2 bases from J, the junction contained 14 bases not matched to a gene. The CDR3 sequence is 16 residues long. DNA for the CDR3: TGCAGTGCTCACAGGACGGCTCGGGGGGATCAAGAGACCCAGTACTTC. This codes for CSAHRTARGDQETQYF.

CDR3 DNA sequence: TGCGCCAGCAGCCCAATCGGTGGCGGGGGGGCTAACGAGCAGTACTTC. This translates into CASSPIGGGGANEQYF. The chain couples TRBV5-1 to TRBJ2-7; 9 bases fit TRBD2. CDR1 and CDR2 (germline): SGHRS, YFSETQ. This CDR3 is built from 16 residues. J lost 5 bases, V lost 4 bases, and 13 bases had no gene match.

V gene TRBV6-4 combines with J gene TRBJ2-1; D remains unclear. Per germline, CDR1 MRHNA and CDR2 SNTAGT. Trimming left V 5 bases short and J 7 bases short, with 12 bases between. This CDR3 contains 13 residues. CDR3 nucleotide sequence: TGTGCCAGCAGTTCTCTCGACGGGAATGAGCAGTTCTTC. It specifies CASSSLDGNEQFF.

This clonotype was seen more than once but under ten times. The J gene is TRBJ2-1, the V gene TRBV28; 9 nucleotides agree with TRBD2. This CDR3 comprises 17 residues. Germline V gene sequence: CDR1 MDHEN, CDR2 SYDVKM. After removal of 7 bases from V and 7 bases from J, the junction contained 17 bases not matched to a gene. The CDR3 coding sequence is TGTGCCAGCAACCTACCCCGGACTAGCGTGGGGTCAAATGAGCAGTTCTTC. Its translation is CASNLPRTSVGSNEQFF.

This clonotype has just a few counts. This chain links TRBV2 with TRBJ2-5, with D perhaps TRBD2 (7 bases). The closer fit of TRBJ2-7 to the DNA end suggests the J call may be wrong. The CDR3 runs to 14 residues. Per germline, CDR1 SNHLY and CDR2 FYNNEI. CDR3 region: CASSEGGGAYEQYF. Written as DNA, the CDR3 is TGTGCCAGCAGTGAAGGCGGGGGCGCCTACGAGCAGTACTTC.

This clonotype was seen a handful of times. The chain couples TRBV6-2 or TRBV6-3 to TRBJ2-1; D possibly matches TRBD1 or TRBD2 (6 bases each). This CDR3 has 15 amino acids. CDR1 is MNHEY, CDR2 SVGEGT, per germline. The V gene lost 1 base and the J gene lost 10 bases, with 17 bases spanning the gap. The CDR3 spells CASSYWGAGSDEQFF. The CDR3 nucleotides are TGTGCCAGCAGTTACTGGGGGGCAGGGTCAGACGAGCAGTTCTTC.

This clonotype came up a few times. The CDR3 here is CASSLGGSIYNEQFF. CDR3 nucleotides: TGCGCCAGCAGCTTGGGTGGCAGTATCTACAATGAGCAGTTCTTC. The chain combines TRBV5-1 with TRBJ2-1; no clear D gene. Germline lookup yields CDR1 SGHRS and CDR2 YFSETQ. CDR3 size: 15 residues. Deletions cut 0 bases from V and 3 bases from J, with 10 bases between.

This clonotype turned up a few times. The chain is built from TRBV5-1 and TRBJ2-1; D unclear. V shed 0 bases and J shed 0 bases, with 10 bases lying between them. The CDR3 is made up of 16 amino acids. CDR1 is SGHRS and CDR2 is YFSETQ in the germline V gene. The CDR3 DNA reads as TGCGCCAGCAGCTTGGCCCAATTGAGCTCCTACAATGAGCAGTTCTTC. Protein: CASSLAQLSSYNEQFF. Based on the CDR3 plus reference TRBV5-1 and TRBJ2-1, the full variable domain is KAGVTQTPRYLIKTRGQQVTLSCSPISGHRSVSWYQQTPGQGLQFLFEYFSETQRNKGNFPGRFSGRQFSNSRSEMNVSTLELGDSALYLCASSLAQLSSYNEQFFGPGTRLTVL.